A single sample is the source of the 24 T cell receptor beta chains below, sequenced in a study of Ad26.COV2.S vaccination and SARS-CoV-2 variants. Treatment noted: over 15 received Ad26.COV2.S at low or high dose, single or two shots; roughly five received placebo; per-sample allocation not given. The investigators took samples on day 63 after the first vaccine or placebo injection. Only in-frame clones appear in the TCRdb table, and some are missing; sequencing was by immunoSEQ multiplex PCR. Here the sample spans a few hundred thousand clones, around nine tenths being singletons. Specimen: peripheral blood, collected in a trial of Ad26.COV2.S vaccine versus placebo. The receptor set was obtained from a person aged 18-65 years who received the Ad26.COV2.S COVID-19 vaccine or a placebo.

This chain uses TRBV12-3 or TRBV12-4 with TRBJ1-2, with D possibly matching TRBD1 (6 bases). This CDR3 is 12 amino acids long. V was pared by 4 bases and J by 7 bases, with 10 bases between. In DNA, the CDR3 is TGTGCCAGCAGTTCCCGAGGGGGTGGCTACACCTTC. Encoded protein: CASSSRGGGYTF.

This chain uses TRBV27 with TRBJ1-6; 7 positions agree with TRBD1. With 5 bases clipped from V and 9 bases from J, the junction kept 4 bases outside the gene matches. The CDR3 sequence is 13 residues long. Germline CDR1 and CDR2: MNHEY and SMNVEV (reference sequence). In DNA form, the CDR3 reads TGTGCCAGCAGTGACAGGGTGGGTTCACCCCTCCACTTT. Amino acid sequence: CASSDRVGSPLHF.

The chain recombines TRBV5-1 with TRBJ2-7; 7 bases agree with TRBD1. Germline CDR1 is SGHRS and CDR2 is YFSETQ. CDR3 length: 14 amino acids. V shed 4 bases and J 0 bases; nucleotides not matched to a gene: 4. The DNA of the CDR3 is TGCGCCAGCAGCACGGGACAGAGCTCCTACGAGCAGTACTTC. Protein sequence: CASSTGQSSYEQYF. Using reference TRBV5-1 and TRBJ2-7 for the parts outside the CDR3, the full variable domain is KAGVTQTPRYLIKTRGQQVTLSCSPISGHRSVSWYQQTPGQGLQFLFEYFSETQRNKGNFPGRFSGRQFSNSRSEMNVSTLELGDSALYLCASSTGQSSYEQYFGPGTRLTVT.

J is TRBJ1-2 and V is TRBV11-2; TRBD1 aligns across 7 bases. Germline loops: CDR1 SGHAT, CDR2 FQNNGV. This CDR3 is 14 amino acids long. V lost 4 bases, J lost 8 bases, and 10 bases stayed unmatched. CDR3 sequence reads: CASSYQGGAAGYTF. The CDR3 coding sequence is TGTGCCAGCAGCTACCAAGGGGGCGCAGCGGGCTACACCTTC.

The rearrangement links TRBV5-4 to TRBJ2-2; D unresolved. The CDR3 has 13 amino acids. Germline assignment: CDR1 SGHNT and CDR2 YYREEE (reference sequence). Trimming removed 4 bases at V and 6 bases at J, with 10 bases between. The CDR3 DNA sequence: TGTGCCAGCAGCATTGGACCTCCCGGGGAGCTGTTTTTT. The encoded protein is CASSIGPPGELFF.

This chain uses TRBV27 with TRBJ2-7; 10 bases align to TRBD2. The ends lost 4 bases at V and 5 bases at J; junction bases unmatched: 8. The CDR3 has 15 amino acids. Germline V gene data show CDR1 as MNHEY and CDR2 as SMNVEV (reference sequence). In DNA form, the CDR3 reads TGTGCCAGCAGTTCTTCAGCGGGAGGGCCCCACGAGCAGTACTTC. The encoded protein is CASSSSAGGPHEQYF.

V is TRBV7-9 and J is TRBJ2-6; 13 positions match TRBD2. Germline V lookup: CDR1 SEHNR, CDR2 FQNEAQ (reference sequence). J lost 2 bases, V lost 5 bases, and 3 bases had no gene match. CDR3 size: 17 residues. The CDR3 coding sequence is TGTGCCAGCAGCCCAGGACTAGCGGGAGCTGGGGCCAACGTCCTGACTTTC. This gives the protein CASSPGLAGAGANVLTF.

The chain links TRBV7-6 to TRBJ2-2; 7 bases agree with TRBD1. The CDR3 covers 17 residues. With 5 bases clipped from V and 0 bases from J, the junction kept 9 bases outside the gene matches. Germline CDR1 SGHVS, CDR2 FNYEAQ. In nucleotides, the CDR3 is TGTGCCAGCAGCCTTGGGTCGGGACAGACGAACACCGGGGAGCTGTTTTTT. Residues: CASSLGSGQTNTGELFF.

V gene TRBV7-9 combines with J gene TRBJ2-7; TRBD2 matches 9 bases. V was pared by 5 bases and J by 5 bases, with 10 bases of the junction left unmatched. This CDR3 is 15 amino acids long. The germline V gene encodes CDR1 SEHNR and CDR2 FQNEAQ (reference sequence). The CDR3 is CASSQGTSSGDEQYF. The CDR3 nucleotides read TGTGCCAGCAGCCAAGGGACTAGCTCTGGGGACGAGCAGTACTTC.

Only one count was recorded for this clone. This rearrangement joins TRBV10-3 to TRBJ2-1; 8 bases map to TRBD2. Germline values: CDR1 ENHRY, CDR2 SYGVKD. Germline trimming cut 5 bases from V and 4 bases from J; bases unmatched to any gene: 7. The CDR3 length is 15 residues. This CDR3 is CAISRTSTLYNEQFF. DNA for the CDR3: TGTGCCATCAGTCGGACTAGCACACTGTACAATGAGCAGTTCTTC.

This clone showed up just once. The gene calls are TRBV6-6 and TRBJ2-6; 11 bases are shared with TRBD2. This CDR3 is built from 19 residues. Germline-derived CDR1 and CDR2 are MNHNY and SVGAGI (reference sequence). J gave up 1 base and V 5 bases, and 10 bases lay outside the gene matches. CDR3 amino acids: CASSPSVGTSGSGANVLTF. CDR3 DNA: TGTGCCAGCAGTCCCTCAGTGGGGACTAGCGGTTCTGGGGCCAACGTCCTGACTTTC.

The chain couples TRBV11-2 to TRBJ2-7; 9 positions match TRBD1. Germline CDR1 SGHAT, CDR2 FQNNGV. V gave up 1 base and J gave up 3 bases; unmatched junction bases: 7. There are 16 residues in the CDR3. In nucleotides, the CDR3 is TGTGCCAGCAGCTTAGCCCGGGGACAGGGCGTCTACGAGCAGTACTTC. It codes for CASSLARGQGVYEQYF.

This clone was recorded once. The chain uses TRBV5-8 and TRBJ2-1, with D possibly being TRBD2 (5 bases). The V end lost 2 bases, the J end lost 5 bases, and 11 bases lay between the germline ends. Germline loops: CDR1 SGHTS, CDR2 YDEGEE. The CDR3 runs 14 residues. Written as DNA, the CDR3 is TGTGCCAGCAGCTTCACGACTATCGACAATGAGCAGTTCTTC. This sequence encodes CASSFTTIDNEQFF.

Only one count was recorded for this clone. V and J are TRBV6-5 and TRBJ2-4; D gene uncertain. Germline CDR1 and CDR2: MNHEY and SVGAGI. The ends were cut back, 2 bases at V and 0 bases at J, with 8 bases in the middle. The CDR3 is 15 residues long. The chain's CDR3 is CASSYRMLAKNIQYF. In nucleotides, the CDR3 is TGTGCCAGCAGTTACCGTATGTTAGCCAAAAACATTCAGTACTTC.

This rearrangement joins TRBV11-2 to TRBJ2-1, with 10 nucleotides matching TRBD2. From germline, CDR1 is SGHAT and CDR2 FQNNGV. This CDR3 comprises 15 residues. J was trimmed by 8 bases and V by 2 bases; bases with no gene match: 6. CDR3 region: CASSLLASGRDEQFF. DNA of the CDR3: TGTGCCAGCAGCTTATTAGCTAGCGGGAGAGATGAGCAGTTCTTC.

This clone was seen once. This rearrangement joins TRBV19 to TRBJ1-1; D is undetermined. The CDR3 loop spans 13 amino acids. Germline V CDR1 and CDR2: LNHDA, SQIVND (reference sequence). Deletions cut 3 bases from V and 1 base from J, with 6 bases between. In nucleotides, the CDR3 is TGTGCCAGTAGTATTGAAACGAACACTGAAGCTTTCTTT. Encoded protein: CASSIETNTEAFF.

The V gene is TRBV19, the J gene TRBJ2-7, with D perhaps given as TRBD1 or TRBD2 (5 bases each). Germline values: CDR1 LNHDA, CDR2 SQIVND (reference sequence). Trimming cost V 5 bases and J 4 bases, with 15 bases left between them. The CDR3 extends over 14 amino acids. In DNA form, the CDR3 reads TGTGCCAGTAGTGCACCGGGACGGACTTACGAGCAGTACTTC. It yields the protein CASSAPGRTYEQYF.

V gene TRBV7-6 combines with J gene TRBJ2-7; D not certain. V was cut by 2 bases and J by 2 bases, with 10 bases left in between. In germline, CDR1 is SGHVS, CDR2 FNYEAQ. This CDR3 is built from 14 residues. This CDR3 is CASSLFAGTYEQYF. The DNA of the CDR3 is TGTGCCAGCAGCTTATTTGCAGGCACCTACGAGCAGTACTTC.

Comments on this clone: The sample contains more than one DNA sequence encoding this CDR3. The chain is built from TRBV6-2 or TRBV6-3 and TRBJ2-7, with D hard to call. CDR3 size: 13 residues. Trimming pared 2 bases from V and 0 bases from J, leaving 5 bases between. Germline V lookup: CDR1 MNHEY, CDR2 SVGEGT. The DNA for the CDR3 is TGTGCCAGCAGTTACGGCCACTCCTACGAGCAGTACTTC. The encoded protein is CASSYGHSYEQYF.

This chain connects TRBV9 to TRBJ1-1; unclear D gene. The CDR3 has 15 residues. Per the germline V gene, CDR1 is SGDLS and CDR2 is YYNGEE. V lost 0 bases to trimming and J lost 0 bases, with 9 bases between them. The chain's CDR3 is CASSVASVMNTEAFF. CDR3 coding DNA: TGTGCCAGCAGCGTAGCTTCGGTCATGAACACTGAAGCTTTCTTT.

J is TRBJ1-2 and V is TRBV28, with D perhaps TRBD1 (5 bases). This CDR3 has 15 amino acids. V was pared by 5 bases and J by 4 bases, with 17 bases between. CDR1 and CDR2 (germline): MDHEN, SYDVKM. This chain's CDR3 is CASSTGDEAIYGYTF. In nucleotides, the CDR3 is TGTGCCAGCAGTACGGGGGACGAGGCCATCTATGGCTACACCTTC.

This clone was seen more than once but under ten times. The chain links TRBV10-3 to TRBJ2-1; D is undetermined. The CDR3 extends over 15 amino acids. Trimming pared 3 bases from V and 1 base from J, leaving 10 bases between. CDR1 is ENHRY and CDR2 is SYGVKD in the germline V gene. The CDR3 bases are TGTGCCATCAGTGACCCGCAGCGTTCCTACAATGAGCAGTTCTTC. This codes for CAISDPQRSYNEQFF.

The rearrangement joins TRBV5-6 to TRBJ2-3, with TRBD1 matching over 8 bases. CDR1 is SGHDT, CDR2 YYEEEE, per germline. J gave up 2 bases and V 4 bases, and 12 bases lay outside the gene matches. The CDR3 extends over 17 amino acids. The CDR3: CASSPPGTGVVTDTQYF. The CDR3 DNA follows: TGTGCCAGCAGCCCTCCGGGGACAGGCGTTGTCACAGATACGCAGTATTTT. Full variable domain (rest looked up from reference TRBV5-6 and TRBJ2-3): DAGVTQSPTHLIKTRGQQVTLRCSPKSGHDTVSWYQQALGQGPQFIFQYYEEEERQRGNFPDRFSGHQFPNYSSELNVNALLLGDSALYLCASSPPGTGVVTDTQYFGPGTRLTVL.

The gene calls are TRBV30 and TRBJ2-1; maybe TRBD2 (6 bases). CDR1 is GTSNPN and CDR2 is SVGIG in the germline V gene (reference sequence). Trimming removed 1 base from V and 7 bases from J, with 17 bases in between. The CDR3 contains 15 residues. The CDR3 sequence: CAWSGGRRQTNEQFF. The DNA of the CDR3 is TGTGCCTGGAGTGGAGGGAGGCGACAGACTAATGAGCAGTTCTTC.